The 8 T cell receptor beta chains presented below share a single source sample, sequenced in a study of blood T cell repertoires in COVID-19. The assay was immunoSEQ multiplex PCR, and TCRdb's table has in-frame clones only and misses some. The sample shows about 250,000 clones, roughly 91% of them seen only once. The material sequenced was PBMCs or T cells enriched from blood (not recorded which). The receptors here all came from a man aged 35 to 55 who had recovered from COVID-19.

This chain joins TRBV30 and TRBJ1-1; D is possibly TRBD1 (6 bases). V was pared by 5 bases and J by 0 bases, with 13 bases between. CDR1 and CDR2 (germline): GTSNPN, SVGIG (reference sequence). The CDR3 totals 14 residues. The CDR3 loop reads CAWPRTAMNTEAFF. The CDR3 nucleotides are TGTGCCTGGCCTAGGACAGCGATGAACACTGAAGCTTTCTTT.

The CDR3 is CASSPWTSGISTSTDTQYF. The CDR3 DNA reads as TGTGCCAGCAGCCCCTGGACTAGCGGGATTTCTACTAGCACAGATACGCAGTATTTT. The chain has TRBV3-1 (or the pseudogene TRBV3-2) and TRBJ2-3, with 12 positions matching TRBD2. J was trimmed by 0 bases and V by 4 bases; bases with no gene match: 11. The CDR3 has 19 amino acids. The germline gives CDR1 LGHDT, CDR2 YNNKEL (reference sequence).

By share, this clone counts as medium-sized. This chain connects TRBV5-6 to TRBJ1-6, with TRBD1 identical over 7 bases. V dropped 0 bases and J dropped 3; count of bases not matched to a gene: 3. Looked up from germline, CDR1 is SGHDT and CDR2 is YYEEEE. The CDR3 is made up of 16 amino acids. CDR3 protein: CASSLVGQDYNSPLHF. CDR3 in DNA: TGTGCCAGCAGCTTGGTCGGACAGGACTATAATTCACCCCTCCACTTT.

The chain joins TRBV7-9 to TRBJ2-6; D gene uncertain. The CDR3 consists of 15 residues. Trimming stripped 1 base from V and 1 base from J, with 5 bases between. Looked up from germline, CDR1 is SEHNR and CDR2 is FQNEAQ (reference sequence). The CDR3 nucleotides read TGTGCCAGCAGCTTAGACAGATCTGGGGCCAACGTCCTGACTTTC. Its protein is CASSLDRSGANVLTF. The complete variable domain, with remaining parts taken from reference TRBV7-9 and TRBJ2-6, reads DTGVSQNPRHKITKRGQNVTFRCDPISEHNRLYWYRQTLGQGPEFLTYFQNEAQLEKSRLLSDRFSAERPKGSFSTLEIQRTEQGDSAMYLCASSLDRSGANVLTFGAGSRLTVL.

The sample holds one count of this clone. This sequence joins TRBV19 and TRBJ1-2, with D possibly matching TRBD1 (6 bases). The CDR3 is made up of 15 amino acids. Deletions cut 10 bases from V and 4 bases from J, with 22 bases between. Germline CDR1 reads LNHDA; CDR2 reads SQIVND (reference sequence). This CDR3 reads CATSLTQGKVYGYTF. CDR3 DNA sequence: TGTGCCACCAGTCTCACACAGGGAAAGGTCTATGGCTACACCTTC.

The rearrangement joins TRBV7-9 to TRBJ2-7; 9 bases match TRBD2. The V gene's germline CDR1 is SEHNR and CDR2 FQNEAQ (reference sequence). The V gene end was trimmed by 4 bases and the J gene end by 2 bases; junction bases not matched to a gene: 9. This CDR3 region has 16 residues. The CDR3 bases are TGTGCCAGCAGCTCCCGCCAGACTAGCGGAACCTACGAGCAGTACTTC. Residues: CASSSRQTSGTYEQYF.

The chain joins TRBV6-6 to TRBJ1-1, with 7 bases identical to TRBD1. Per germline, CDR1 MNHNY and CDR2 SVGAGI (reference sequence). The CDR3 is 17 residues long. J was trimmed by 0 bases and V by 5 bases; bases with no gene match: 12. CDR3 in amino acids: CASSLPTGAGMNTEAFF. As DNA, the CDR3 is TGTGCCAGCAGTCTGCCAACAGGGGCCGGGATGAACACTGAAGCTTTCTTT.

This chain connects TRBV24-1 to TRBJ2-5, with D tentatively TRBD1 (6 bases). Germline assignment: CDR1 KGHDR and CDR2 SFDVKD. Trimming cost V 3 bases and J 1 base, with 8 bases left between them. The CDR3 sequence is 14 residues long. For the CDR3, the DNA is TGTGCCACCAGTGATAGGACAGTCCAAGAGACCCAGTACTTC. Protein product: CATSDRTVQETQYF.